The sequence of this T cell receptor beta chain was determined in a study of T cell clones after liver transplantation. Study summary: A pre-transplant mixed lymphocyte reaction with TCRbeta sequencing defined graft-donor-reactive clones followed in post-transplant blood. Study observations and caveats: In a couple of subjects, few donor cells limited the measurable donor-reactive repertoire. In most of the 8 subjects, circulating graft-donor-reactive CD4 TCRbeta sequences fell significantly after transplant.

Assay used: immunoSEQ multiplex PCR; TCRdb lists only in-frame clones, some missing. The table lists 68,000 or so clones, 92% of them singletons. The CDR3 is 14 residues long. In germline, CDR1 is LGHNA, CDR2 YSLEER. Trimming pared 4 bases from V and 8 bases from J, leaving 15 bases between. To note about this clone: Antigen: not known.

This receptor was obtained from a human patient who received a liver transplant. The graft donor may be the source of some T cells. Specimen: CD4+ T cells from blood, collected approximately 26 months after liver transplant. The V gene is TRBV4-3, the J gene TRBJ2-1, with D possibly called TRBD1 or TRBD2 (6 bases each). The CDR3 protein is CASSLQVRGDEQFF. CDR3 nucleotides: TGCGCCAGCAGCCTCCAGGTGAGGGGGGATGAGCAGTTCTTC.